The clone carrying this T cell receptor (beta chain) was seen a handful of times. Antigen unknown. The CDR3 is 15 amino acids. Trimming shortened V by 0 bases and J by 4 bases, and 9 bases separated the two germline ends. Germline V gives CDR1 WSHSY, CDR2 SAAADI. PCR was performed using 60 Vbeta and 13 Jbeta primers. The assay was immunoSEQ multiplex PCR, and TCRdb's table has in-frame clones only and misses some. This table has about 260,000 clones, roughly two thirds appearing once. This record comes from a study of cytomegalovirus exposure and HLA in healthy donors. The study, taken as a whole, reports: It was assumed in the presence/absence analyses that sequencing depth was roughly uniform across donors.

V is TRBV10-2 and J is TRBJ2-2; D perhaps matches TRBD2 (6 bases). This sequence was found in a female donor in good health and CMV-seronegative. Sequencing was done on a sample of PBMCs. CDR3 loop: CASSESGGATGELFF. The DNA for the CDR3 is TGCGCCAGCAGTGAGTCGGGAGGTGCCACCGGGGAGCTGTTTTTT.